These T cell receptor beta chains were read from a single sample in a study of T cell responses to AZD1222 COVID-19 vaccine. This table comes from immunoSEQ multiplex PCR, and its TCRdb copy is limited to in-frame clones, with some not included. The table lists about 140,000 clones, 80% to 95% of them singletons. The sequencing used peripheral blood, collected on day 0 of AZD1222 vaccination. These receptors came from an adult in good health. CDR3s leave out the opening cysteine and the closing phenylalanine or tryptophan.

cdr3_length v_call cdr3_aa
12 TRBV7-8 ASSREVGINEQY
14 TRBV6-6 ASSTHFEGANEKLF
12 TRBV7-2 ASSYTGGNQPQH
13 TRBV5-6 ASSLAGRQGYEQY
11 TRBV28 ASRSGHNYGYT
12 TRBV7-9 ASSPRTSSYEQY
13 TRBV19 ASSSRGQNTGELF
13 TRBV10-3 AISVPGQGRETQY
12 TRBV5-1 ASSPVGVSYEQY
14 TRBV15 ATSRESRGPPYEQY
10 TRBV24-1 ATRGSNQPQH
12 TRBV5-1 ASSLADRTREQY
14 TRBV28 ASSSDPGDRGREQY
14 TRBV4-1 ASSQDLAGGPYEQY
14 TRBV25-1 ASSPQGKGRNEKLF
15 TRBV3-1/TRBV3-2 ASTQGPGATMNTEAF
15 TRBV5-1 ASGGGVGPMSTDTQY
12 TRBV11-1 ASSTGPNSYEQY
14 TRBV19 ASSNTGGWTTDTQY
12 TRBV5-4 ASSSGGSHYEQF
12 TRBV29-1 SVDVLGSDTEAF
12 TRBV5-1 ASSLEPETYEQY
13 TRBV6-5 ASSYQDSPNEKLF
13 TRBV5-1 ASSLDLGSGNTIY
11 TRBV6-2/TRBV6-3 ASSETGPTEAF
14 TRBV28 ASSGFIAGSYNEQF
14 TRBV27 ASSLQASSYNSPLH
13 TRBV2 ASRDRAVPNEKLF
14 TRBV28 ASSLQGATNTGELF
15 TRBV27 ASSLLAGGWFGNEQF
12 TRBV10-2 ASATGLNTDTQY
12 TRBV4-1 ASSQEPTDYGYT
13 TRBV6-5 ASSYSRREFYEQY
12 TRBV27 ASSLSHVGYEQY
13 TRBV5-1 ASSDGQKYTGELF
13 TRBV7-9 ASSPKDRGYDGYT
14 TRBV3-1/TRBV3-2 ASSQVGTSLRYEQY
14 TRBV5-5 ASKAQWTGGADTQY
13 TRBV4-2 ASSQAGGSNYEQY